The 32 T cell receptor beta chains listed next were all sequenced from one sample in a study of T cell responses to AZD1222 COVID-19 vaccine. The data were produced by immunoSEQ multiplex PCR, yet TCRdb's version contains in-frame clones alone and is incomplete. The sample contains some 120,000 clones, 70% to 90% of which appear only once. The specimen was peripheral blood, collected on day 0 of AZD1222 vaccination. Receptors were obtained from an adult in good health.

The V gene is TRBV5-4, the J gene TRBJ2-5, with 8 bases aligning to TRBD1. V was clipped by 4 bases and J by 4 bases; unmatched bases: 12. The CDR3 is 16 amino acids. CDR1 is SGHNT, CDR2 YYREEE, per germline (reference sequence). The CDR3 DNA is TGTGCCAGCAGCCCCTACAGACAGGGGCTTTCAGAGACCCAGTACTTC. Protein: CASSPYRQGLSETQYF.

V gene TRBV19 combines with J gene TRBJ1-6; D unresolved. Trimming took 1 base from V and 6 from J, leaving 10 bases between them. Germline CDR1 and CDR2: LNHDA and SQIVND (reference sequence). The CDR3 runs 15 residues. The CDR3, as DNA: TGTGCCAGTAGTATAGGGACGGCTGTTAATTCACCCCTCCACTTT. It codes for CASSIGTAVNSPLHF.

This clone has only a few counts. The chain recombines TRBV30 with TRBJ1-6; D remains unclear. Germline V CDR1 and CDR2: GTSNPN, SVGIG (reference sequence). Trimming took off 7 bases at V and 6 bases at J, with 16 bases between the two ends. CDR3 length equals 14 residues. CDR3 nucleotides: TGTGCCTTCGATACTCTGGCGGGTAATTCACCCCTCCACTTT. Protein sequence: CAFDTLAGNSPLHF.

The chain joins TRBV5-1 to TRBJ2-3; a possible D gene is TRBD1 (7 bases). Trimming took 0 bases from V and 9 from J, leaving 17 bases between them. Germline-derived CDR1 and CDR2 are SGHRS and YFSETQ. This CDR3 has 15 amino acids. The CDR3 sequence: CASSLGTGGVDTQYF. The CDR3 nucleotides read TGCGCCAGCAGCTTGGGGACAGGCGGGGTGGACACGCAGTATTTT.

The chain is built from TRBV9 and TRBJ1-3; no clear D gene. The CDR3 length is 15 residues. V lost 4 bases to trimming and J lost 4 bases, with 15 bases between them. CDR1 SGDLS and CDR2 YYNGEE come from the germline V gene. The CDR3 DNA reads as TGTGCCAGCAGCCCCCGGGCAGCTCAAGGAAACACCATATATTTT. It translates to CASSPRAAQGNTIYF. Looking up the rest from reference TRBV9 and TRBJ1-3 gives the full variable domain: DSGVTQTPKHLITATGQRVTLRCSPRSGDLSVYWYQQSLDQGLQFLIQYYNGEERAKGNILERFSAQQFPDLHSELNLSSLELGDSALYFCASSPRAAQGNTIYFGEGSWLTVV.

This clone was picked up a small number of times. The chain recombines TRBV6-2 or TRBV6-3 with TRBJ2-7; TRBD2 matches at 13 bases. The CDR3 loop spans 16 amino acids. Germline assignment: CDR1 MNHEY and CDR2 SVGEGT. V was pared by 6 bases and J by 1 base, with 6 bases of the junction left unmatched. CDR3 sequence reads: CASSRTSGGLSYEQYF. CDR3 nucleotides: TGTGCCAGCAGCCGGACTAGCGGGGGATTATCCTACGAGCAGTACTTC.

DNA for the CDR3: TGCGCCACTAACCTCGGACTAGCGGGAGGGGTCTACGAGCAGTACTTC. Amino acid sequence: CATNLGLAGGVYEQYF. The V gene is TRBV5-1, the J gene TRBJ2-7; 15 positions agree with TRBD2. CDR1 is SGHRS and CDR2 is YFSETQ in the germline V gene. This CDR3 spans 16 amino acids. The V and J ends lost 9 bases and 3 bases, in that order; junction bases with no gene match: 10.

The genes are TRBV11-2 and TRBJ2-5, with unresolved D. With 4 bases removed from V and 5 bases from J, the gap between germline ends came to 8 bases. The CDR3 runs 12 residues. Germline assignment: CDR1 SGHAT and CDR2 FQNNGV. In nucleotides, the CDR3 is TGTGCCAGCAGCTCCGCACGGGAGACCCAGTACTTC. This translates into CASSSARETQYF.

The chain recombines TRBV11-2 with TRBJ2-1; 10 positions agree with TRBD1. V was pared by 5 bases and J by 8 bases, with 9 bases of the junction left unmatched. The CDR3 runs to 15 residues. Germline CDR1 is SGHAT and CDR2 is FQNNGV. In DNA, the CDR3 is TGTGCCAGCAGCCCAGCCGGGGACAGGGGCGATGAGCAGTTCTTC. This gives the protein CASSPAGDRGDEQFF.

The J gene is TRBJ2-2, the V gene TRBV7-2, with D perhaps TRBD1 or TRBD2 (5 bases each). There are 15 residues in the CDR3. The germline gives CDR1 SGHTA, CDR2 FQGNSA. The V end was cut by 4 bases, the J end by 0 bases, with 9 bases between. This chain's CDR3 is CASSWDVTNTGELFF. The CDR3 nucleotides read TGTGCCAGCAGCTGGGACGTAACGAACACCGGGGAGCTGTTTTTT.

This chain links TRBV6-6 with TRBJ2-5; D unresolved. V lost 2 bases, J lost 0 bases, and 4 bases lay in between. CDR3 length: 13 amino acids. CDR1 and CDR2 from the germline V gene are MNHNY and SVGAGI (reference sequence). CDR3 sequence: CASSYRNQETQYF. The CDR3, as DNA: TGTGCCAGCAGTTACCGTAACCAAGAGACCCAGTACTTC.

The sample holds one count of this clone. This chain connects TRBV19 to TRBJ2-3, with D unclear. Germline loops: CDR1 LNHDA, CDR2 SQIVND (reference sequence). The CDR3 is 16 amino acids. V was clipped by 5 bases and J by 6 bases, with 21 bases between them. This CDR3 is CASSASPPNARDTQYF. CDR3 nucleotides: TGTGCCAGTAGTGCTTCCCCGCCGAACGCGCGGGATACGCAGTATTTT.

The V gene is TRBV11-2, the J gene TRBJ1-5, with D tentatively TRBD1 (6 bases). This CDR3 contains 15 residues. Deletions cut 5 bases from V and 2 bases from J, with 13 bases between. Germline V gene sequence: CDR1 SGHAT, CDR2 FQNNGV. CDR3 in amino acids: CASSNSAGGNQPQHF. The CDR3 DNA sequence: TGTGCCAGCAGCAACTCGGCAGGGGGCAATCAGCCCCAGCATTTT.

Only a few counts were recorded for this clone. The chain has TRBV5-1 and TRBJ1-4, with TRBD1 matching 10 bases. The V gene end was trimmed by 5 bases and the J gene end by 6 bases; junction bases not matched to a gene: 4. Germline assignment: CDR1 SGHRS and CDR2 YFSETQ. This CDR3 has 14 residues. The CDR3 DNA follows: TGCGCCAGCAGAACCGGGACAGGGGATGAAAAACTGTTTTTT. This gives the protein CASRTGTGDEKLFF.

V usage is TRBV19 and J usage is TRBJ2-5; D may be TRBD1 (5 bases). The CDR3 runs 14 residues. V lost 5 bases to trimming and J lost 1 base, with 11 bases between them. Germline V gene data show CDR1 as LNHDA and CDR2 as SQIVND (reference sequence). The CDR3 region is CASSVIGAQETQYF. CDR3 coding DNA: TGTGCCAGTAGTGTCATAGGGGCCCAAGAGACCCAGTACTTC.

CDR3 DNA sequence: TGCGCCAGCAGCCCCATTGGGGCCGGAAACACCATATATTTT. It codes for CASSPIGAGNTIYF. The V gene is TRBV4-1, the J gene TRBJ1-3; possibly TRBD1 for D (5 bases). From germline, CDR1 is MGHRA and CDR2 YSYEKL. V lost 4 bases and J lost 4, with 11 bases in between. The CDR3 contains 14 residues.

The chain joins TRBV6-5 to TRBJ1-4; no clear D. The V and J ends lost 6 bases and 3 bases respectively, with 11 bases between them. The germline gives CDR1 MNHEY, CDR2 SVGAGI. The CDR3 totals 14 residues. CDR3 sequence reads: CASSSGRPNEKLFF. In DNA, the CDR3 is TGTGCCAGCAGCAGTGGACGCCCTAATGAAAAACTGTTTTTT.

V is TRBV24-1 and J is TRBJ2-1, with D unresolved. Trimming took off 3 bases at V and 8 bases at J, with 19 bases between the two ends. The CDR3 is 16 residues long. Germline CDR1 reads KGHDR; CDR2 reads SFDVKD. The CDR3 DNA is TGTGCCACCAGTGATCCCAAGGTCACGAGAATGTATGAGCAGTTCTTC. Translation: CATSDPKVTRMYEQFF.

The chain carries TRBV5-1 and TRBJ1-1, with a possible D match to TRBD1 (6 bases). The germline CDR1 and CDR2 sequences are SGHRS and YFSETQ. The V end was cut by 4 bases, the J end by 6 bases, with 19 bases between. This CDR3 has 15 residues. The DNA for the CDR3 is TGCGCCAGCAGCCCGTCGACAGGTAGAATGGCTGAAGCTTTCTTT. This translates into CASSPSTGRMAEAFF. Looking up the rest from reference TRBV5-1 and TRBJ1-1 gives the full variable domain: KAGVTQTPRYLIKTRGQQVTLSCSPISGHRSVSWYQQTPGQGLQFLFEYFSETQRNKGNFPGRFSGRQFSNSRSEMNVSTLELGDSALYLCASSPSTGRMAEAFFGQGTRLTVV.

The chain joins TRBV7-9 to TRBJ2-7; 10 nucleotides match TRBD2. The CDR3 totals 14 residues. Unmatched junction bases numbered 4, after V lost 5 bases and J lost 3 bases. Germline assignment: CDR1 SEHNR and CDR2 FQNEAQ (reference sequence). CDR3 loop: CASSQPSGSYEQYF. CDR3 nucleotide sequence: TGTGCCAGCAGCCAACCTAGCGGGAGCTACGAGCAGTACTTC.

In its sample, this clone was seen a few times. The chain uses TRBV4-1 and TRBJ2-4; 13 bases match TRBD2. With V trimmed by 4 bases and J by 1 base, 10 bases remained unmatched. CDR1 is MGHRA and CDR2 is YSYEKL in the germline V gene. The CDR3 spans 19 residues. CDR3 amino acids: CASSLVGLAGAVAKNIQYF. CDR3 in DNA: TGCGCCAGCAGCCTAGTAGGACTAGCGGGGGCGGTGGCCAAAAACATTCAGTACTTC.

The chain uses TRBV2 and TRBJ2-1; either TRBD1 or TRBD2 may supply D (5 bases each). The germline CDR1 and CDR2 sequences are SNHLY and FYNNEI. Trimming left V 3 bases short and J 1 base short, with 16 bases between. CDR3 length: 17 amino acids. The CDR3 DNA reads TGTGCCAGCAGTGACGAACTTGGGGGTTTATCCTACAATGAGCAGTTCTTC. Encoded protein: CASSDELGGLSYNEQFF.

The chain couples TRBV27 to TRBJ2-7, with TRBD1 identical over 9 bases. Germline assignment: CDR1 MNHEY and CDR2 SMNVEV (reference sequence). V lost 5 bases to trimming and J lost 0 bases; unmatched junction nucleotides: 5. The CDR3 is 15 residues long. In DNA, the CDR3 is TGTGCCAGCAGTCCCGGGACAGGGATCTCCTACGAGCAGTACTTC. This codes for CASSPGTGISYEQYF.

The J gene is TRBJ2-7, the V gene TRBV7-9; a weak D match, TRBD1 (6 bases). CDR3 length equals 14 residues. V shed 3 bases and J shed 4 bases, with 13 bases lying between them. Germline CDR1 is SEHNR and CDR2 is FQNEAQ (reference sequence). The DNA for the CDR3 is TGTGCCAGCAGCTTGTCAGGGGCAAAATACGAGCAGTACTTC. This codes for CASSLSGAKYEQYF.

The chain has TRBV7-3 and TRBJ2-3; possibly TRBD1 or TRBD2 for D (5 bases each). V dropped 5 bases and J dropped 1 base, with 16 bases sitting between them. The CDR3 has 16 residues. Germline V lookup: CDR1 SGHTA, CDR2 FQGTGA. The CDR3 protein is CASSPLGVRGTDTQYF. The CDR3, as DNA: TGTGCCAGCAGCCCGCTGGGGGTGCGGGGCACAGATACGCAGTATTTT.

The rearrangement links TRBV7-7 to TRBJ1-2; possibly TRBD1 for D (5 bases). Trimming shortened V by 2 bases and J by 7 bases, and 11 bases separated the two germline ends. The CDR3 is made up of 13 amino acids. Germline CDR1 SSHAT, CDR2 FNYEAQ (reference sequence). CDR3 amino acids: CASSLSGFIGYTF. The CDR3 nucleotides read TGTGCCAGCAGCTTATCAGGGTTCATTGGCTACACCTTC.

The J gene is TRBJ2-3, the V gene TRBV24-1, with D maybe TRBD2 (5 bases). The CDR3 is made up of 17 amino acids. Germline CDR1 is KGHDR and CDR2 is SFDVKD. V lost 5 bases to trimming and J lost 2 bases, with 19 bases between them. The CDR3: CATSGRGPSRHTDTQYF. For the CDR3, the DNA is TGTGCCACCAGTGGTCGGGGTCCGAGCCGGCACACAGATACGCAGTATTTT.

This sequence joins TRBV6-2 or TRBV6-3 and TRBJ1-2; TRBD1 matches 10 bases. The CDR3 length is 13 residues. Germline V gives CDR1 MNHEY, CDR2 SVGEGT. Trimming took 5 bases from V and 13 from J; bases not matched to a gene: 10. CDR3 amino acids: CASSTGTGVQSTF. CDR3 bases: TGTGCCAGCAGTACCGGGACAGGGGTTCAATCCACCTTC.

The V gene is TRBV5-5, the J gene TRBJ2-3; 12 bases agree with TRBD1. In germline, CDR1 is SGHKS, CDR2 YYEKEE (reference sequence). J gave up 6 bases and V 5 bases, and 4 bases lay outside the gene matches. The CDR3 is 14 residues long. The CDR3 nucleotides read TGTGCCAGCAGATGGGACAGGGGGCTGGATACGCAGTATTTT. Translation: CASRWDRGLDTQYF.

The chain couples TRBV19 to TRBJ2-1; 10 nucleotides line up with TRBD2. V lost 7 bases to trimming and J lost 6 bases; unmatched junction nucleotides: 6. This CDR3 region has 14 residues. In germline, CDR1 is LNHDA, CDR2 SQIVND (reference sequence). Written as DNA, the CDR3 is TGTGCCAGTACGAGTAGCGGGAGGAGCAATGAGCAGTTCTTC. This encodes CASTSSGRSNEQFF.

This chain uses TRBV2 with TRBJ2-2, with D unresolved. CDR1 SNHLY and CDR2 FYNNEI come from the germline V gene. The CDR3 has 11 amino acids. V lost 6 bases and J 8 bases, leaving 7 bases between the germline ends. Here the CDR3 DNA reads TGTGCCAGCAGAACGTGGGGGGAGCTGTTTTTT. Its translation is CASRTWGELFF.

To note about this clone: A read error may account for a junction end that differs from germline. The rearrangement uses TRBV28 and TRBJ1-5, with 10 nucleotides matching TRBD1. CDR1 and CDR2 (germline): MDHEN, SYDVKM. This CDR3 contains 14 residues. The CDR3 sequence: CASSLRGQGRPSYF. The CDR3 coding sequence is TGTGCCAGCAGTTTAAGGGGACAGGGGAGACCCAGCTATTTT.